The 32 T cell receptor beta chains reported below all come from one sample, sequenced in a study of regulatory dendritic cells for organ transplantation. Produced via immunoSEQ multiplex PCR; TCRdb's table is partial and in-frame only. The table includes tens of thousands of clones, 82% detected once. Sequenced input: naive CD8+ T cells from blood. Subset given: CD45RA+ naive T cells. The receptors originated from a human donor in good health.

The DNA for the CDR3 is TGCGCCAGCAGCTGGACTAGCGGGGACCCTGATACGCAGTATTTT. It is translated as CASSWTSGDPDTQYF. The chain combines TRBV5-1 with TRBJ2-3; 12 nucleotides match TRBD2. Looked up from germline, CDR1 is SGHRS and CDR2 is YFSETQ. The CDR3 covers 15 residues. The junction had 5 bases not matched to a gene; V was cut back by 3 bases and J by 6 bases.

The chain combines TRBV6-5 with TRBJ1-1; D remains ambiguous. Trimming cost V 2 bases and J 3 bases, with 13 bases left between them. CDR1 MNHEY and CDR2 SVGAGI come from the germline V gene. This CDR3 region has 15 residues. CDR3 loop: CASSYGPAEDTEAFF. The CDR3, as DNA: TGTGCCAGCAGTTACGGTCCGGCGGAGGACACTGAAGCTTTCTTT.

This chain joins TRBV11-2 and TRBJ2-7; D possibly corresponds to TRBD1 (6 bases). V lost 2 bases, J lost 8 bases, and 28 bases lay in between. The CDR3 is made up of 18 amino acids. Germline-derived CDR1 and CDR2 are SGHAT and FQNNGV. The DNA of the CDR3 is TGTGCCAGCAGCTTATCTCAAAGCAGGGGTTCAGTTTTGTCGCAGCAGTACTTC. Encoded protein: CASSLSQSRGSVLSQQYF.

The rearrangement joins TRBV14 to TRBJ2-2; 10 nucleotides line up with TRBD1. The CDR3 totals 15 residues. In germline, CDR1 is SGHDN, CDR2 FVKESK. V lost 2 bases to trimming and J lost 6 bases; unmatched junction nucleotides: 3. The CDR3 reads CASSQRDRGAGELFF. CDR3 coding DNA: TGTGCCAGCAGCCAACGGGACAGGGGAGCCGGGGAGCTGTTTTTT.

The chain has TRBV13 and TRBJ2-2; 11 bases are a match to TRBD1. The CDR3 is 16 amino acids. Trimming at V came to 1 base and at J to 5 bases, leaving 3 bases not matched to a gene. CDR1 and CDR2 (germline): PRHDT, FYEKMQ (reference sequence). The CDR3 region is CASSLEGTGGTGELFF. The CDR3 DNA reads TGTGCCAGCAGCTTAGAAGGGACAGGGGGGACCGGGGAGCTGTTTTTT.

This clone was detected only once. The CDR3: CSVISGDQETQYF. The DNA for the CDR3 is TGCAGCGTGATCTCCGGGGACCAAGAGACCCAGTACTTC. V is TRBV29-1 and J is TRBJ2-5; D might be TRBD2 (5 bases). V was shortened by 6 bases and J by 0 bases, with 11 bases between the two germline ends. In germline, CDR1 is SQVTM, CDR2 ANQGSEA. The CDR3 is 13 residues long.

In DNA form, the CDR3 reads TGTGCCAGCAGCGGATCGGGGGGGCTCCCAGATACGCAGTATTTT. It specifies CASSGSGGLPDTQYF. The chain recombines TRBV9 with TRBJ2-3; 8 nucleotides line up with TRBD2. Germline V gives CDR1 SGDLS, CDR2 YYNGEE. This CDR3 has 15 residues. Trimming removed 3 bases from V and 4 bases from J; junction bases left unmatched: 7. The full variable domain, its missing parts supplied by reference TRBV9 and TRBJ2-3, is DSGVTQTPKHLITATGQRVTLRCSPRSGDLSVYWYQQSLDQGLQFLIQYYNGEERAKGNILERFSAQQFPDLHSELNLSSLELGDSALYFCASSGSGGLPDTQYFGPGTRLTVL.

CDR3 DNA sequence: TGTGCCAGCAGCTTAGAAGCGGGGGGGGGAGACAATGAGCAGTTCTTC. Translated: CASSLEAGGGDNEQFF. V and J are TRBV7-9 and TRBJ2-1; the match to TRBD2 covers 10 bases. Germline V gene sequence: CDR1 SEHNR, CDR2 FQNEAQ (reference sequence). The CDR3 totals 16 residues. Trimming at V came to 1 base and at J to 5 bases, leaving 5 bases not matched to a gene.

The chain recombines TRBV7-6 with TRBJ2-1; 11 bases align to TRBD2. Unmatched junction bases numbered 6, after V lost 1 base and J lost 7 bases. This CDR3 has 16 residues. Germline V CDR1 and CDR2: SGHVS, FNYEAQ. The CDR3 bases are TGTGCCAGCAGCTTAGAACTAGCGGGGGATGCGAATGAGCAGTTCTTC. Translation: CASSLELAGDANEQFF.

This chain joins TRBV10-3 and TRBJ2-7; D is possibly TRBD2 (5 bases). Germline V lookup: CDR1 ENHRY, CDR2 SYGVKD. This CDR3 has 17 amino acids. With 2 bases removed from V and 1 base from J, the gap between germline ends came to 18 bases. The CDR3: CAISETFRRGFSYEQYF. CDR3 nucleotide sequence: TGTGCCATCAGTGAGACCTTTCGGCGAGGGTTTTCCTACGAGCAGTACTTC.

The CDR3 sequence: CASSKGGQGKNTEAFF. The DNA of the CDR3 is TGTGCCAGCAGCAAAGGTGGACAGGGTAAAAACACTGAAGCTTTCTTT. V gene TRBV21-1 combines with J gene TRBJ1-1; the table's D gene call, TRBD1, was not cross checked with the DNA. TRBV21-1 is an annotated pseudogene. The CDR3 consists of 16 residues.

This chain joins TRBV10-3 and TRBJ2-3, with 10 bases fitting TRBD1. Losses at the gene ends were 3 bases for V and 3 bases for J; bases not matched to a gene: 9. This CDR3 spans 17 amino acids. Germline V gene data show CDR1 as ENHRY and CDR2 as SYGVKD. The CDR3 bases are TGTGCCATCAGTGAACCGGGACAGGGGACAATTACAGATACGCAGTATTTT. This gives the protein CAISEPGQGTITDTQYF.

CDR3 sequence: CASSGAPNTEAFF. DNA of the CDR3: TGTGCCAGCAGCGGGGCGCCGAACACTGAAGCTTTCTTT. This chain connects TRBV9 to TRBJ1-1; D is uncertain. Per the germline V gene, CDR1 is SGDLS and CDR2 is YYNGEE. V was shortened by 3 bases and J by 1 base, with 7 bases between the two germline ends. CDR3 size: 13 residues.

The chain uses TRBV5-1 and TRBJ1-1; maybe TRBD1 (5 bases). The CDR3 sequence is 15 residues long. Germline-derived CDR1 and CDR2 are SGHRS and YFSETQ. Trimming cost V 0 bases and J 7 bases, with 16 bases left between them. The CDR3 protein is CASSLEVAGGNEAFF. DNA of the CDR3: TGCGCCAGCAGCTTGGAGGTTGCGGGGGGTAATGAAGCTTTCTTT.

This chain uses TRBV20-1 with TRBJ1-1; no firm D call. Germline CDR1 is DFQATT and CDR2 is SNEGSKA (reference sequence). This CDR3 contains 11 residues. This chain's CDR3 is CAVLEDTEAFF. CDR3 DNA sequence: TGCGCCGTACTGGAGGACACTGAAGCTTTCTTT.

The chain carries TRBV5-6 and TRBJ2-7; the match to TRBD2 covers 9 bases. Germline V gene sequence: CDR1 SGHDT, CDR2 YYEEEE. V gave up 0 bases and J gave up 3 bases; unmatched junction bases: 1. The CDR3 spans 14 residues. The CDR3 is CASSLGLADYEQYF. The DNA of the CDR3 is TGTGCCAGCAGCTTGGGACTAGCGGACTACGAGCAGTACTTC.

This sequence joins TRBV4-1 and TRBJ2-1, with 10 positions matching TRBD2. V lost 2 bases and J lost 7; bases outside the gene matches: 5. From germline, CDR1 is MGHRA and CDR2 YSYEKL. This CDR3 has 15 amino acids. CDR3 sequence reads: CASSQTSGAVNEQFF. Written as DNA, the CDR3 is TGCGCCAGCAGCCAAACTAGCGGGGCAGTAAATGAGCAGTTCTTC.

The chain couples TRBV2 to TRBJ1-5, with 7 bases that match TRBD1. The V and J ends lost 3 bases and 6 bases, in that order; junction bases with no gene match: 5. The CDR3 has 14 amino acids. Germline lookup yields CDR1 SNHLY and CDR2 FYNNEI. DNA of the CDR3: TGTGCCAGCAGTGATCGGGGGACAGTTCAGCCCCAGCATTTT. Its protein product is CASSDRGTVQPQHF.

This clone has only one observation. CDR3 in amino acids: CASSSPGNTYEQYF. The CDR3, as DNA: TGTGCCAGCAGTTCCCCGGGGAACACCTACGAGCAGTACTTC. The V gene is TRBV6-5, the J gene TRBJ2-7, with D tentatively TRBD2 (5 bases). The CDR3 totals 14 residues. The germline V gene encodes CDR1 MNHEY and CDR2 SVGAGI. V shed 4 bases and J shed 2 bases, with 12 bases lying between them.

The chain has TRBV5-4 and TRBJ1-2; D unresolved. V was cut by 0 bases and J by 0 bases, with 9 bases left in between. Germline loops: CDR1 SGHNT, CDR2 YYREEE (reference sequence). The CDR3 has 15 residues. Written as DNA, the CDR3 is TGTGCCAGCAGCTTGGAGGGAGGTTCTAACTATGGCTACACCTTC. This codes for CASSLEGGSNYGYTF.

This clone was counted between two and nine times. The chain links TRBV4-3 to TRBJ1-2, with D perhaps TRBD1 (6 bases). The germline V gene encodes CDR1 LGHNA and CDR2 YSLEER. Trimming stripped 1 base from V and 2 bases from J, with 14 bases between. CDR3 length: 16 amino acids. The CDR3 sequence: CASSQGLRQGNYGYTF. The CDR3 DNA is TGCGCCAGCAGCCAAGGTTTAAGGCAGGGGAACTATGGCTACACCTTC.

The chain couples TRBV29-1 to TRBJ2-2; D ambiguous. Trimming took off 5 bases at V and 6 bases at J, with 13 bases between the two ends. The CDR3 sequence is 13 residues long. Germline V lookup: CDR1 SQVTM, CDR2 ANQGSEA. The CDR3 coding sequence is TGCAGCGTTTGCGATAACAGCTCCGGGGAGCTGTTTTTT. Translated: CSVCDNSSGELFF.

V gene TRBV7-9 combines with J gene TRBJ2-7; possibly TRBD1 for D (6 bases). Between the trimmed V and J ends, which lost 5 bases and 2 bases, there was a span of 13 bases. Germline loops: CDR1 SEHNR, CDR2 FQNEAQ (reference sequence). The CDR3 is 14 amino acids. The CDR3 coding sequence is TGTGCCAGCAGCCCGCCGACAGGAGCCTACGAGCAGTACTTC. It specifies CASSPPTGAYEQYF.

The rearrangement links TRBV29-1 to TRBJ2-7; possible D gene TRBD1, 6 bases. The CDR3 has 14 residues. The germline gives CDR1 SQVTM, CDR2 ANQGSEA. V was shortened by 3 bases and J by 2 bases, with 14 bases between the two germline ends. This chain's CDR3 is CSVEATGLAYEQYF. The CDR3 region has the DNA TGCAGCGTTGAGGCCACAGGGCTTGCCTACGAGCAGTACTTC.

The V gene is TRBV10-3, the J gene TRBJ1-3; D unclear. From germline, CDR1 is ENHRY and CDR2 SYGVKD. The CDR3 spans 14 residues. Between the trimmed V and J ends, which lost 6 bases and 0 bases, there was a span of 9 bases. The CDR3 is CAISAGSSGNTIYF. The CDR3 coding sequence is TGTGCCATCAGCGCCGGGAGCTCTGGAAACACCATATATTTT.

This clone occurred a few times. J is TRBJ1-2 and V is TRBV19; D remains unclear. The length of the CDR3 is 13 residues. Deletions cut 9 bases from V and 2 bases from J, with 13 bases between. Germline CDR1 is LNHDA and CDR2 is SQIVND (reference sequence). The CDR3 spells CASSVESNYGYTF. The CDR3 DNA reads as TGTGCCAGCTCGGTAGAGAGCAACTATGGCTACACCTTC.

The gene calls are TRBV5-4 and TRBJ1-3; weak D call: TRBD1 (5 bases). The V end was cut by 0 bases, the J end by 0 bases, with 10 bases between. Germline values: CDR1 SGHNT, CDR2 YYREEE (reference sequence). This CDR3 contains 16 residues. The DNA of the CDR3 is TGTGCCAGCAGCTTGGGCCCAGGGAACTCTGGAAACACCATATATTTT. It encodes CASSLGPGNSGNTIYF. Based on the CDR3 plus reference TRBV5-4 and TRBJ1-3, the full variable domain is ETGVTQSPTHLIKTRGQQVTLRCSSQSGHNTVSWYQQALGQGPQFIFQYYREEENGRGNFPPRFSGLQFPNYSSELNVNALELDDSALYLCASSLGPGNSGNTIYFGEGSWLTVV.

The V and J genes are TRBV10-3 and TRBJ2-5; D gene ambiguous. The length of the CDR3 is 13 residues. The V end was cut by 7 bases, the J end by 2 bases, with 11 bases between. Germline values: CDR1 ENHRY, CDR2 SYGVKD. In nucleotides, the CDR3 is TGTGCCATCATGACACCGCCGCAAGAGACCCAGTACTTC. It yields the protein CAIMTPPQETQYF.

The V call is TRBV5-6, the J call TRBJ2-5, with TRBD1 as a possible D gene (5 bases). The CDR3 length is 13 residues. Germline CDR1 and CDR2: SGHDT and YYEEEE. Trimming shortened V by 2 bases and J by 4 bases, and 9 bases separated the two germline ends. In nucleotides, the CDR3 is TGTGCCAGCAGCTTAGGGGTTGGAGAGACCCAGTACTTC. It specifies CASSLGVGETQYF.

This clone was recorded only once. The CDR3 is CASSSEWETQYF. The CDR3 DNA sequence: TGCGCCAGCAGCTCAGAATGGGAGACCCAGTACTTC. The V gene is TRBV5-1, the J gene TRBJ2-5; D not resolved. This CDR3 has 12 amino acids. V dropped 3 bases and J dropped 5 bases, with 8 bases sitting between them. Germline assignment: CDR1 SGHRS and CDR2 YFSETQ.

The chain couples TRBV15 to TRBJ1-4; D call uncertain. Trimming stripped 5 bases from V and 3 bases from J, with 13 bases between. The V gene's germline CDR1 is LNHNV and CDR2 YYDKDF (reference sequence). This CDR3 comprises 15 residues. The CDR3 DNA follows: TGTGCCACCAGCTCCCGACTGAAAGCTAATGAAAAACTGTTTTTT. Translation gives CATSSRLKANEKLFF.

The rearrangement links TRBV13 to TRBJ1-1; the match to TRBD1 covers 7 bases. The trim removed 6 bases at V and 4 bases at J, leaving 8 bases unmatched. The CDR3 extends over 14 amino acids. Per the germline V gene, CDR1 is PRHDT and CDR2 is FYEKMQ (reference sequence). CDR3 sequence (DNA): TGTGCCAGCAGAATCAGGGGGGAGAGCACTGAAGCTTTCTTT. It yields the protein CASRIRGESTEAFF.